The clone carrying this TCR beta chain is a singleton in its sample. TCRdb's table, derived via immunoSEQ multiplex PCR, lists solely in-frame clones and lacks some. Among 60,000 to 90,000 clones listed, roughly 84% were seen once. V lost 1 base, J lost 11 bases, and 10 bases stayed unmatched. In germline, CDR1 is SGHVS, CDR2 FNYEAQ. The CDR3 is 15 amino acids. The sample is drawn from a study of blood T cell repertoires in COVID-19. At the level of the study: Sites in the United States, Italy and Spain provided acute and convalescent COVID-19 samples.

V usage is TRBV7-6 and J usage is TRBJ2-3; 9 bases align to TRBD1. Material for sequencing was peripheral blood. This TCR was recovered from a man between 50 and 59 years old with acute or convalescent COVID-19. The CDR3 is CASSLDEGQGIVQYF. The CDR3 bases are TGTGCCAGCAGCTTAGATGAGGGACAGGGAATAGTGCAGTATTTT.